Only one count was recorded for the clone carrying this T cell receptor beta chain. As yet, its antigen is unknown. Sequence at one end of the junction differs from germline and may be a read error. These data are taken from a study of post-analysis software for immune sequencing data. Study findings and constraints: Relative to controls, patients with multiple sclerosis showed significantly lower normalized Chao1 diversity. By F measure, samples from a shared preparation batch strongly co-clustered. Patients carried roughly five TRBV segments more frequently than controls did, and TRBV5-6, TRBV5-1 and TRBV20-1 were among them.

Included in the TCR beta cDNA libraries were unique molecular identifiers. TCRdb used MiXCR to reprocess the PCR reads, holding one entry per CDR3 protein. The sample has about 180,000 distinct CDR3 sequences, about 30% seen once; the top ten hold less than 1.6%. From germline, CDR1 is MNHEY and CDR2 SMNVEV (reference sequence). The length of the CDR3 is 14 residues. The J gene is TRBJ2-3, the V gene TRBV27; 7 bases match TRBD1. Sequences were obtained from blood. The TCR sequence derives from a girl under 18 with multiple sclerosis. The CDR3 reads CASSKTGITDTRYF. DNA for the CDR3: TGTGCCAGCAGCAAGACAGGGATTACAGATACGCGGTATTTT.